This TCR beta chain appears in the sequencing data of a study of blood T cells in healthy people across ages. Study-level information: With template switching, about one barcoded beta molecule was captured per two T cells.

Comments on this clonotype: Its antigen is unknown.

Study-level findings and limits: In long-lived donors, naive CD4+ cell counts and diversity exceeded those of aged donors. Older individuals had lower TCR beta diversity per million T cells (the decline was roughly linear).

CDR3 length: 15 residues. Sample-barcoded 5' priming and a J-beta primer mix drove a second PCR of roughly 7 to 11 cycles. With 12 random nucleotides, a template-switch adaptor tagged each individual cDNA molecule. TCRdb re-called the 5' RACE reads with MiXCR, one entry per CDR3 protein. The top ten hold around 15% of the sample, which has about 900,000 distinct CDR3 sequences, around 48% seen once. The J gene is TRBJ2-1, the V gene TRBV12-3 or TRBV12-4, with 10 bases matching TRBD2. The J call is uncertain, as TRBJ2-7 better fits the DNA end. Sequencing was done on a sample of blood. The sequence was collected from a man younger than 45 in good health. In DNA form, the CDR3 reads TGTGCCAGCGGAAAGAGCGGGGGGGCTAACAATGAGCAGTACTTC. It yields the protein CASGKSGGANNEQYF.